The 17 T cell receptor beta chains reported below all come from one sample, sequenced in a study of T cells after yellow fever vaccination. MiXCR, run by TCRdb on the 5' RACE reads, gives a single entry per CDR3 protein. The sample lists some 120,000 distinct CDR3 sequences, 12% to 15% occurring once. Sequences were derived from CD8+ T cells sorted from PBMCs, sampled 5 days after the yellow fever booster vaccination. These receptors were collected from a man aged 18 to 30 who received the YFV17D yellow fever vaccine.

The chain uses TRBV5-4 and TRBJ1-2; TRBD1 agrees at 9 bases. CDR1 and CDR2 (germline): SGHNT, YYREEE (reference sequence). The CDR3 spans 15 residues. The J segment lost 4 bases and the V segment lost 4 bases, leaving 8 bases of the junction unmatched. CDR3 sequence reads: CASSPLDRGTYGYTF. In DNA, the CDR3 is TGTGCCAGCAGCCCGTTGGACAGGGGAACCTATGGCTACACCTTC.

This clonotype was found a few times. The chain links TRBV7-9 to TRBJ1-2; D might be TRBD1 (6 bases). CDR1 is SEHNR, CDR2 FQNEAQ, per germline (reference sequence). V shed 1 base and J shed 8 bases, with 17 bases lying between them. The CDR3 consists of 15 residues. CDR3 DNA sequence: TGTGCCAGCAGCTTAGGGTGGCAGGGGATGGGCGGCTACACCTTC. Translation gives CASSLGWQGMGGYTF.

This rearrangement joins TRBV2 to TRBJ2-2; the D gene is possibly TRBD2 (5 bases). Looked up from germline, CDR1 is SNHLY and CDR2 is FYNNEI. The CDR3 length is 15 residues. V gave up 7 bases and J gave up 5 bases, with 17 bases separating them. CDR3 DNA: TGTGCCAGCACCCTATCGAGGGCTTCGACCGGGGAGCTGTTTTTT. Encoded protein: CASTLSRASTGELFF.

The chain carries TRBV6-2 or TRBV6-3 and TRBJ2-1; no firm D call. This CDR3 region has 15 residues. Germline V gives CDR1 MNHEY, CDR2 SVGEGT. V was shortened by 4 bases and J by 0 bases, with 10 bases between the two germline ends. CDR3 DNA: TGTGCCAGCAGTTTGGAACTCCCCTCCTACAATGAGCAGTTCTTC. It translates to CASSLELPSYNEQFF.

This clonotype was seen at least ten times. This sequence joins TRBV28 and TRBJ1-1, with 11 positions matching TRBD1. Germline-derived CDR1 and CDR2 are MDHEN and SYDVKM. The V segment lost 5 bases and the J segment 11 bases; nucleotides outside the gene matches: 10. CDR3 size: 14 residues. The CDR3 DNA is TGTGCCAGCAGTCACAGGGACAGGGGGATTCGGGCTTTCTTT. Protein: CASSHRDRGIRAFF.

This clonotype was seen a few times. The chain links TRBV12-3 or TRBV12-4 to TRBJ2-7; TRBD2 might be the D (5 bases). The CDR3 runs to 13 residues. Trimming took 7 bases from V and 0 from J, leaving 10 bases between them. CDR3 residues: CASTPGSSYEQYF. The CDR3 nucleotides are TGTGCCAGCACCCCTGGGAGCTCCTACGAGCAGTACTTC.

The chain combines TRBV11-1 with TRBJ2-1, with a tentative D call TRBD1 (5 bases). The V gene lost 6 bases and the J gene lost 8 bases, with 20 bases spanning the gap. Germline assignment: CDR1 SGHAT and CDR2 FQDESV (reference sequence). The CDR3 covers 15 residues. CDR3 region: CASSGRAFPIDEQFF. The DNA for the CDR3 is TGTGCCAGCAGTGGCAGGGCCTTTCCAATTGATGAGCAGTTCTTC.

The J gene is TRBJ1-1, the V gene TRBV6-7, with TRBD1 as a possible D gene (5 bases). TRBV6-7 is known as an ORF, though its function is uncertain. CDR3 length: 13 amino acids. The V end was cut by 6 bases, the J end by 5 bases, with 13 bases between. The CDR3 reads CASSPVKGTEAFF. CDR3 bases: TGTGCCAGCAGCCCGGTCAAGGGGACTGAAGCTTTCTTT.

The chain carries TRBV4-3 and TRBJ1-1; no clear D. The CDR3 has 14 residues. CDR1 LGHNA and CDR2 YSLEER come from the germline V gene. Trimming took off 1 base at V and 4 bases at J, with 10 bases between the two ends. CDR3 protein: CASSQARYGTEAFF. The CDR3 nucleotides are TGCGCCAGCAGCCAAGCAAGGTATGGCACTGAAGCTTTCTTT.

This clonotype was detected only a few times. The J gene is TRBJ2-3, the V gene TRBV30, with D possibly being TRBD1 (5 bases). Deletions cut 4 bases from V and 6 bases from J, with 14 bases between. The CDR3 extends over 13 amino acids. Per germline, CDR1 GTSNPN and CDR2 SVGIG (reference sequence). CDR3 residues: CAWMQGLVDTQYF. The CDR3 DNA reads as TGTGCCTGGATGCAGGGTCTGGTGGATACGCAGTATTTT.

The chain uses TRBV6-6 and TRBJ2-7; possible D gene TRBD1, 6 bases. V was clipped by 6 bases and J by 7 bases, with 13 bases between them. In germline, CDR1 is MNHNY, CDR2 SVGAGI (reference sequence). CDR3 length equals 12 residues. The CDR3 loop reads CASSVGHEEQYV. In nucleotides, the CDR3 is TGTGCCAGCAGCGTGGGACACGAAGAGCAGTACGTC.

This clonotype was observed a handful of times. V usage is TRBV20-1 and J usage is TRBJ1-1; D is ambiguous. Trimming stripped 0 bases from V and 4 bases from J, with 9 bases between. The CDR3 sequence is 13 residues long. Germline V CDR1 and CDR2: DFQATT, SNEGSKA (reference sequence). CDR3 sequence: CSARDQSGTEAFF. For the CDR3, the DNA is TGCAGTGCTAGAGATCAGTCAGGCACTGAAGCTTTCTTT.

This chain links TRBV4-3 with TRBJ2-7; a weak D match, TRBD2 (6 bases). Germline V CDR1 and CDR2: LGHNA, YSLEER. Trimming stripped 0 bases from V and 0 bases from J, with 9 bases between. CDR3 length: 15 residues. The CDR3 protein is CASSQERGSSYEQYF. The DNA for the CDR3 is TGCGCCAGCAGCCAAGAGCGGGGCTCCTCCTACGAGCAGTACTTC.

This chain joins TRBV20-1 and TRBJ2-1, with 8 bases aligning to TRBD2. The V gene's germline CDR1 is DFQATT and CDR2 SNEGSKA (reference sequence). V was clipped by 3 bases and J by 8 bases; unmatched bases: 15. The length of the CDR3 is 16 residues. The CDR3 loop reads CSASAPRGGSIHEQFF. In nucleotides, the CDR3 is TGCAGTGCTAGTGCCCCTCGGGGGGGCTCCATCCATGAGCAGTTCTTC.

This chain joins TRBV9 and TRBJ1-2; D is undetermined. CDR1 is SGDLS and CDR2 is YYNGEE in the germline V gene. Trimming removed 5 bases from V and 6 bases from J, with 14 bases in between. The CDR3 is 13 amino acids. The DNA for the CDR3 is TGTGCCAGCAGAGCGGGAGGTGCAGATGGCTACACCTTC. Amino acids: CASRAGGADGYTF.

The J gene is TRBJ2-1, the V gene TRBV20-1, with 9 bases that match TRBD1. V lost 5 bases to trimming and J lost 3 bases; unmatched junction nucleotides: 14. Per the germline V gene, CDR1 is DFQATT and CDR2 is SNEGSKA (reference sequence). This CDR3 has 17 residues. The CDR3 spells CSALQGASLKLYNEQFF. Here the CDR3 DNA reads TGCAGTGCTTTACAGGGGGCGTCACTAAAACTCTACAATGAGCAGTTCTTC.

This clonotype was recorded many times. This chain connects TRBV13 to TRBJ2-1; D gene ambiguous. Per the germline V gene, CDR1 is PRHDT and CDR2 is FYEKMQ (reference sequence). Trimming pared 6 bases from V and 6 bases from J, leaving 6 bases between. The CDR3 runs to 11 residues. CDR3 nucleotide sequence: TGTGCCAGCAGATGGGGCAATGAGCAGTTCTTC. The encoded protein is CASRWGNEQFF. Full variable domain (rest looked up from reference TRBV13 and TRBJ2-1): AAGVIQSPRHLIKEKRETATLKCYPIPRHDTVYWYQQGPGQDPQFLISFYEKMQSDKGSIPDRFSAQQFSDYHSELNMSSLELGDSALYFCASRWGNEQFFGPGTRLTVL.